The 12 T cell receptor beta chains below come from one sample, sequenced in a study of OX40 agonist ivuxolimab in advanced cancers. Generated by immunoSEQ multiplex PCR, the TCRdb table keeps only in-frame clones and is missing some. The sample has over 45,000 clones, 75% to 85% seen once. This specimen was CD4+ or CD8+ T cells sorted from blood, taken in a trial of the OX40 agonist ivuxolimab. The origin of the receptors is an adult with an advanced solid tumor such as melanoma, head and neck, liver or kidney cancer.

The chain joins TRBV5-6 to TRBJ1-3, with a tentative D call TRBD1 (5 bases). This CDR3 comprises 15 residues. CDR1 and CDR2 (germline): SGHDT, YYEEEE. The V end lost 5 bases, the J end lost 2 bases, and 14 bases lay between the germline ends. The CDR3 loop reads CASSFSGTAGNTIYF. Here the CDR3 DNA reads TGTGCCAGCAGTTTTTCGGGGACGGCTGGAAACACCATATATTTT.

This chain uses TRBV5-1 with TRBJ2-5; D gene ambiguous. Trimming removed 0 bases from V and 5 bases from J, with 5 bases in between. This CDR3 has 12 residues. CDR1 and CDR2 (germline): SGHRS, YFSETQ. CDR3: CASSLAFETQYF. The CDR3 DNA sequence: TGCGCCAGCAGCTTGGCCTTTGAGACCCAGTACTTC.

The table lists this clone with a count of one. V is TRBV21-1 and J is TRBJ1-4. TRBV21-1 is deemed a pseudogene. The CDR3 runs 15 residues. The CDR3 region has the DNA TGTGCCAGCAGCAAACCCGCGAAAACTAATGAAAAACTGTTTTTT. Translation gives CASSKPAKTNEKLFF.

V is TRBV19 and J is TRBJ2-4, with TRBD2 matching over 10 bases. Trimming took 1 base from V and 6 from J; bases not matched to a gene: 6. CDR1 LNHDA and CDR2 SQIVND come from the germline V gene (reference sequence). The CDR3 has 16 amino acids. Here the CDR3 reads CASSIAAGGRGNIQYF. DNA for the CDR3: TGTGCCAGTAGTATAGCAGCGGGAGGGCGGGGAAACATTCAGTACTTC.

This chain connects TRBV5-4 to TRBJ1-2, with no clear D. V lost 0 bases, J lost 5 bases, and 5 bases lay in between. Per the germline V gene, CDR1 is SGHNT and CDR2 is YYREEE (reference sequence). CDR3 length: 12 amino acids. Here the CDR3 DNA reads TGTGCCAGCAGCTTGGTAGGGTATGGCTACACCTTC. It codes for CASSLVGYGYTF.

V gene TRBV28 combines with J gene TRBJ1-5; 10 bases agree with TRBD1. CDR1 and CDR2 from the germline V gene are MDHEN and SYDVKM. There are 13 residues in the CDR3. The J segment lost 6 bases and the V segment lost 6 bases, leaving 2 bases of the junction unmatched. CDR3 DNA: TGTGCCAGCAGGACAGGGGGCGGTCAGCCCCAGCATTTT. This codes for CASRTGGGQPQHF.

The CDR3 sequence is CASSQETYGSKGTYGYTF. Written as DNA, the CDR3 is TGTGCCAGCAGCCAAGAAACTTACGGGTCGAAGGGGACGTATGGCTACACCTTC. The chain joins TRBV4-2 to TRBJ1-2; D is perhaps TRBD1 (5 bases). CDR1 and CDR2 (germline): LGHNA, YNFKEQ. Trimming cost V 0 bases and J 5 bases, with 22 bases left between them. The CDR3 spans 18 residues.

The rearrangement uses TRBV7-6 and TRBJ1-5; no clear D. The germline gives CDR1 SGHVS, CDR2 FNYEAQ. The CDR3 length is 13 residues. V was pared by 2 bases and J by 4 bases, with 6 bases between. The CDR3 sequence is CASSLRWNQPQHF. The CDR3 DNA reads as TGTGCCAGCAGCTTAAGGTGGAATCAGCCCCAGCATTTT.

This clone appeared a few times. This chain links TRBV30 with TRBJ1-2, with D possibly TRBD1 on 6 matching bases. The V gene's germline CDR1 is GTSNPN and CDR2 SVGIG (reference sequence). The CDR3 is 13 residues long. The germline V and J ends were trimmed by 8 bases and 8 bases, with 21 bases remaining between them. The CDR3 sequence is CAGRVAGARGYTF. The CDR3 DNA follows: TGTGCCGGCCGAGTCGCGGGGGCGCGAGGCTACACCTTC. The full variable domain, with the rest looked up from reference TRBV30 and TRBJ1-2, is SQTIHQWPATLVQPVGSPLSLECTVEGTSNPNLYWYRQAAGRGLQLLFYSVGIGQISSEVPQNLSASRPQDRQFILSSKKLLLSDSGFYLCAGRVAGARGYTFGSGTRLTVV.

The chain couples TRBV6-6 to TRBJ2-6, with a tentative D call TRBD2 (6 bases). CDR1 and CDR2 from the germline V gene are MNHNY and SVGAGI (reference sequence). Trimming removed 6 bases from V and 4 bases from J, with 10 bases in between. This CDR3 has 14 residues. CDR3 bases: TGTGCCAGCAGCCGGACTATAGGGGCCAACGTCCTGACTTTC. This translates into CASSRTIGANVLTF.

The J gene is TRBJ2-3, the V gene TRBV9; 9 bases map to TRBD2. The CDR3 spans 17 residues. J was trimmed by 1 base and V by 4 bases; bases with no gene match: 10. CDR1 and CDR2 (germline): SGDLS, YYNGEE. The CDR3 reads CASSPRGSGSRTDTQYF. The CDR3 bases are TGTGCCAGCAGCCCAAGAGGTAGCGGGAGCCGCACAGATACGCAGTATTTT.

The chain employs TRBV11-3 and TRBJ2-5; D gene unclear. The CDR3 length is 15 residues. Germline V gives CDR1 SGHNT, CDR2 YENEEA. Trimming cost V 2 bases and J 2 bases, with 12 bases left between them. In nucleotides, the CDR3 is TGTGCCAGCAGCTTACTGAACCCTGCACAAGAGACCCAGTACTTC. It codes for CASSLLNPAQETQYF.